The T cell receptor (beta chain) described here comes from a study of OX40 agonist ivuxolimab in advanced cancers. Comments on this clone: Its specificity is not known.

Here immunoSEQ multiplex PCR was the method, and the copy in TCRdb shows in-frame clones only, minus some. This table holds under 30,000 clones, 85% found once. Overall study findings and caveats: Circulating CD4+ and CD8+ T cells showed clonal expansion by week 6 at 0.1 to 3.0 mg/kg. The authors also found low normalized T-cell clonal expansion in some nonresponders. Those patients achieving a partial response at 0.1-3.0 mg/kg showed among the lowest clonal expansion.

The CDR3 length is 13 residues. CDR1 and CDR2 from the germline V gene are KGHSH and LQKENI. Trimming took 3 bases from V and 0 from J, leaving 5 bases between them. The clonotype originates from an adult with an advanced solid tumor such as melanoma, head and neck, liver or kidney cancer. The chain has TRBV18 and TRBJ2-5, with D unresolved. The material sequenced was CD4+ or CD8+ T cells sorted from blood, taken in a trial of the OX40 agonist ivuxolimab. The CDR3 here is CASSPQYQETQYF. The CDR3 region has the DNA TGTGCCAGCTCACCCCAATACCAAGAGACCCAGTACTTC. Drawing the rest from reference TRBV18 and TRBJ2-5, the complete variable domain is NAGVMQNPRHLVRRRGQEARLRCSPMKGHSHVYWYRQLPEEGLKFMVYLQKENIIDESGMPKERFSAEFPKEGPSILRIQQVVRGDSAAYFCASSPQYQETQYFGPGTRLLVL.